Described below is a single TCR beta chain sequence and its context. Its antigen is undetermined. Since a much larger clone is just one base distant, this may be a read error. The record originates from a study of blood T cells in healthy people across ages. With 1 base removed from V and 11 bases from J, the gap between germline ends came to 20 bases. Germline V gene lookup returns CDR1 SNHLY and CDR2 FYNNEI. The CDR3 is made up of 15 amino acids. General study points: Significant beta diversity loss was already apparent by age roughly 38, declining roughly linearly.

With a J-beta primer mix and a sample-barcoded 5' primer, a second PCR ran about 7 to 12 cycles. One entry per CDR3 protein, called by TCRdb with MiXCR from the 5' RACE reads. The table includes 500,000 to 700,000 distinct CDR3 sequences, under 30% detected once. The sequencing sample was made of blood. This chain joins TRBV2 and TRBJ2-5; D not resolved. The sequence derives from a woman of 80 years or more in good health. As DNA, the CDR3 is TGTGCCAGCAGTGAAGAAGGTCAGCCTTACAATGAGCAGTACTTC. As protein: CASSEEGQPYNEQYF.